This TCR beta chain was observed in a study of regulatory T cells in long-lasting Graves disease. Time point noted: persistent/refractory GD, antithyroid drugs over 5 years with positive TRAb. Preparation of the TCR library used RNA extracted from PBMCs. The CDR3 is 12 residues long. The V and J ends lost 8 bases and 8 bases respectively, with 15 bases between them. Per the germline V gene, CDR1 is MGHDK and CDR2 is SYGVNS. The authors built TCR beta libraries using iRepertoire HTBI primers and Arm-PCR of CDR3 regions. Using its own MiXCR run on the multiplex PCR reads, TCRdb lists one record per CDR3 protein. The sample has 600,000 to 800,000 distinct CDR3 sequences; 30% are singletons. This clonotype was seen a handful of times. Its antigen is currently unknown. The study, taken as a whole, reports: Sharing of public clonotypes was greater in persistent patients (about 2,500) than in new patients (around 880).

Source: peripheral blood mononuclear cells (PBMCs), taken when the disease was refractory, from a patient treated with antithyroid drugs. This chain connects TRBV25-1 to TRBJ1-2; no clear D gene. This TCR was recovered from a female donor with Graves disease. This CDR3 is CASGSVIRGYTF. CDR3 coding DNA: TGTGCCAGCGGGTCCGTGATCCGCGGCTACACCTTC.